Listed here are 20 T cell receptor beta chains from one sample, sequenced in a study of graft-versus-host responses after intestinal transplantation. This table comes from immunoSEQ multiplex PCR, and its TCRdb copy is limited to in-frame clones, with some not included. The table has a few thousand clones, approximately 72% seen once; the top ten hold over 8.5%. Graft material was processed, releasing intraepithelial and lamina propria lymphocytes. Sequencing used ileum tissue, obtained about 980 days after intestinal transplantation. These receptors all come from a human patient who received an intestinal transplant, so some T cells may come from the graft donor.

V and J are TRBV9 and TRBJ1-2; 8 bases line up with TRBD1. This CDR3 spans 12 amino acids. With V trimmed by 6 bases and J by 4 bases, 2 bases remained unmatched. Germline CDR1 is SGDLS and CDR2 is YYNGEE. The CDR3 nucleotides read TGTGCCAGCACCGGACAGGGCTATGGCTACACCTTC. It encodes CASTGQGYGYTF.

The chain recombines TRBV6-1 with TRBJ2-7, with D possibly TRBD1 on 5 matching bases. Germline loops: CDR1 MNHNS, CDR2 SASEGT. Trimming took 4 bases from V and 2 from J, leaving 15 bases between them. The length of the CDR3 is 15 residues. The CDR3 DNA is TGTGCCAGCAGTGGAGGACACCTCCTAGCCTACGAGCAGTACTTC. This sequence encodes CASSGGHLLAYEQYF.

The gene calls are TRBV7-6 and TRBJ2-5, with D possibly being TRBD1 (6 bases). The CDR3 extends over 18 amino acids. Germline V gene data show CDR1 as SGHVS and CDR2 as FNYEAQ. Trimming removed 5 bases at V and 6 bases at J, with 28 bases between. CDR3 nucleotides: TGTGCCAGCAGCCCTGCCCCCCTGTCCAGGGGCGCAGGAAAGACCCAGTACTTC. This sequence encodes CASSPAPLSRGAGKTQYF.

This sequence joins TRBV5-1 and TRBJ2-5; D perhaps matches TRBD1 (5 bases). Germline CDR1 and CDR2: SGHRS and YFSETQ. The length of the CDR3 is 15 residues. The V gene lost 0 bases and the J gene lost 4 bases, with 13 bases spanning the gap. The DNA for the CDR3 is TGCGCCAGCAGCTTGGCAGGGCAAACAAGAGAGACCCAGTACTTC. Translating it yields CASSLAGQTRETQYF.

This clone was counted a single time. The chain combines TRBV28 with TRBJ2-3, with TRBD2 matching 9 bases. Germline V gene data show CDR1 as MDHEN and CDR2 as SYDVKM. Losses at the gene ends were 5 bases for V and 4 bases for J; bases not matched to a gene: 4. The CDR3 totals 14 residues. CDR3 residues: CASSPSGVADTQYF. CDR3 sequence (DNA): TGTGCCAGCAGTCCTAGCGGGGTTGCAGATACGCAGTATTTT.

This clone was observed once. The V gene is TRBV7-6, the J gene TRBJ2-1; 7 bases fit TRBD2. Germline V gene data show CDR1 as SGHVS and CDR2 as FNYEAQ. V was pared by 3 bases and J by 3 bases, with 11 bases of the junction left unmatched. There are 17 residues in the CDR3. The CDR3: CASSLVGGFPRYNEQFF. As DNA, the CDR3 is TGTGCCAGCAGCTTGGTGGGAGGGTTTCCGCGCTACAATGAGCAGTTCTTC.

This chain joins TRBV7-8 and TRBJ2-5, with a possible D match to TRBD2 (6 bases). CDR1 is SGHVS and CDR2 is FQNEAQ in the germline V gene. The CDR3 totals 16 residues. Trimming removed 2 bases at V and 5 bases at J, with 18 bases between. The CDR3 loop is CASSLRGGAAGETQYF. In nucleotides, the CDR3 is TGTGCCAGCAGCTTACGGGGCGGGGCGGCGGGGGAGACCCAGTACTTC.

The genes are TRBV5-4 and TRBJ2-7; 10 bases map to TRBD1. The germline V gene encodes CDR1 SGHNT and CDR2 YYREEE (reference sequence). V was clipped by 4 bases and J by 3 bases; unmatched bases: 10. This CDR3 contains 16 residues. The CDR3 DNA sequence: TGTGCCAGCAGCCAAACCCCGGGACAGGGGAACTACGAGCAGTACTTC. It yields the protein CASSQTPGQGNYEQYF. Full variable domain (remainder filled in from reference TRBV5-4 and TRBJ2-7): ETGVTQSPTHLIKTRGQQVTLRCSSQSGHNTVSWYQQALGQGPQFIFQYYREEENGRGNFPPRFSGLQFPNYSSELNVNALELDDSALYLCASSQTPGQGNYEQYFGPGTRLTVT.

This chain joins TRBV6-5 and TRBJ1-1, with TRBD1 matching over 7 bases. V dropped 4 bases and J dropped 2; count of bases not matched to a gene: 7. CDR1 is MNHEY and CDR2 is SVGAGI in the germline V gene. The CDR3 runs to 15 residues. In DNA, the CDR3 is TGTGCCAGCAGTTCAACCGGGACAGACAACACTGAAGCTTTCTTT. Translation: CASSSTGTDNTEAFF.

The chain uses TRBV21-1 and TRBJ2-1; the table calls TRBD2, which could not be checked here. TRBV21-1 is a listed pseudogene. The CDR3 has 19 amino acids. The CDR3 loop is CASSKKGRDRASGCNEQFF. CDR3 coding DNA: TGTGCCAGCAGCAAAAAGGGTCGAGATAGGGCTAGCGGATGCAATGAGCAGTTCTTC.

This chain joins TRBV5-8 and TRBJ1-5, with TRBD1 identical over 8 bases. Per germline, CDR1 SGHTS and CDR2 YDEGEE. The CDR3 has 12 residues. V trimming: 2 bases; J trimming: 9 bases; junction bases outside the gene matches: 1. CDR3 region: CASSLTGGPQHF. The CDR3 coding sequence is TGTGCCAGCAGCTTAACAGGGGGGCCCCAGCATTTT.

The genes are TRBV7-3 and TRBJ2-1; D not certain. Trimming pared 0 bases from V and 2 bases from J, leaving 11 bases between. The germline gives CDR1 SGHTA, CDR2 FQGTGA. CDR3 size: 16 residues. The CDR3 sequence is CASSLTGGTTYNEQFF. The CDR3, as DNA: TGTGCCAGCAGCTTAACTGGCGGAACGACCTACAATGAGCAGTTCTTC. The whole variable domain, remainder taken from reference TRBV7-3 and TRBJ2-1, is GAGVSQTPSNKVTEKGKYVELRCDPISGHTALYWYRQSLGQGPEFLIYFQGTGAADDSGLPNDRFFAVRPEGSVSTLKIQRTERGDSAVYLCASSLTGGTTYNEQFFGPGTRLTVL.

This chain links TRBV6-6 with TRBJ1-1; D possibly corresponds to TRBD1 (6 bases). V was cut by 2 bases and J by 4 bases, with 14 bases left in between. Per germline, CDR1 MNHNY and CDR2 SVGAGI (reference sequence). This CDR3 region has 15 residues. CDR3 region: CASSYRGQRGTEAFF. The CDR3 DNA reads TGTGCCAGCAGTTACCGAGGACAGCGGGGCACTGAAGCTTTCTTT.

V is TRBV5-6 and J is TRBJ1-1; 9 nucleotides line up with TRBD1. V trimming: 4 bases; J trimming: 3 bases; junction bases outside the gene matches: 4. CDR1 SGHDT and CDR2 YYEEEE come from the germline V gene. The CDR3 loop spans 14 amino acids. This CDR3 reads CASSQGQGHTEAFF. Here the CDR3 DNA reads TGTGCCAGCAGCCAGGGACAGGGACACACTGAAGCTTTCTTT.

The chain uses TRBV4-1 and TRBJ2-3, with 10 bases matching TRBD2. Losses at the gene ends were 0 bases for V and 5 bases for J; bases not matched to a gene: 5. The CDR3 has 16 amino acids. The germline V gene encodes CDR1 MGHRA and CDR2 YSYEKL. The CDR3 DNA reads TGCGCCAGCAGCCAAGAACTAGCGGGGAATGTAGATACGCAGTATTTT. Translation: CASSQELAGNVDTQYF.

This chain uses TRBV29-1 with TRBJ2-1; 7 nucleotides line up with TRBD2. There are 15 residues in the CDR3. The J segment lost 7 bases and the V segment lost 2 bases, leaving 11 bases of the junction unmatched. Germline loops: CDR1 SQVTM, CDR2 ANQGSEA. CDR3 DNA: TGCAGCGTTGAATTCCTGGCGGGAGTTCTTAATGAGCAGTTCTTC. Translating gives CSVEFLAGVLNEQFF.

This clone was picked up a small number of times. This chain connects TRBV27 to TRBJ2-7; D uncertain. CDR3 length equals 14 residues. Germline V CDR1 and CDR2: MNHEY, SMNVEV (reference sequence). The V end was cut by 0 bases, the J end by 2 bases, with 8 bases between. This CDR3 is CASSLSLQPYEQYF. CDR3 nucleotide sequence: TGTGCCAGCAGTTTATCGCTACAGCCCTACGAGCAGTACTTC.

The CDR3 coding sequence is TGTGCCAGCAGTGGACAGGGAGGGAGCAATCAGCCCCAGCATTTT. Its translation: CASSGQGGSNQPQHF. This chain connects TRBV28 to TRBJ1-5, with TRBD1 matching 8 bases. The CDR3 loop spans 15 amino acids. Germline V gives CDR1 MDHEN, CDR2 SYDVKM. V was clipped by 5 bases and J by 1 base; unmatched bases: 4. The full variable domain, rest sourced from reference TRBV28 and TRBJ1-5, is DVKVTQSSRYLVKRTGEKVFLECVQDMDHENMFWYRQDPGLGLRLIYFSYDVKMKEKGDIPEGYSVSREKKERFSLILESASTNQTSMYLCASSGQGGSNQPQHFGDGTRLSIL.

The chain is built from TRBV11-3 and TRBJ2-3; 7 bases map to TRBD2. This CDR3 has 14 residues. The V segment lost 5 bases and the J segment 5 bases; nucleotides outside the gene matches: 7. Per germline, CDR1 SGHNT and CDR2 YENEEA. As DNA, the CDR3 is TGTGCCAGCAGCGATGGGGGGGGTGGAGATACGCAGTATTTT. This sequence encodes CASSDGGGGDTQYF.

This chain connects TRBV7-9 to TRBJ1-2; maybe TRBD1 (5 bases). Germline assignment: CDR1 SEHNR and CDR2 FQNEAQ (reference sequence). Trimming cost V 4 bases and J 6 bases, with 18 bases left between them. There are 15 residues in the CDR3. The CDR3 sequence is CASSSYLGPRDGYTF. DNA of the CDR3: TGTGCCAGCAGCTCCTACCTGGGGCCTCGGGATGGCTACACCTTC. The full variable domain, with the rest looked up from reference TRBV7-9 and TRBJ1-2, is DTGVSQNPRHKITKRGQNVTFRCDPISEHNRLYWYRQTLGQGPEFLTYFQNEAQLEKSRLLSDRFSAERPKGSFSTLEIQRTEQGDSAMYLCASSSYLGPRDGYTFGSGTRLTVV.